This entry lists 30 T cell receptor beta chains sequenced from one sample in a study of T cells in Graves' hyperthyroidism and ophthalmopathy. TCR beta CDR3 sequences were amplified from RNA transcripts. First-round RT-PCR of the TCR CDR3 relied on the HTBI primer set. MiXCR, applied by TCRdb to the multiplex PCR reads, yields one record per CDR3 protein. The sample contains hundreds of thousands of distinct CDR3 sequences, roughly 40% of which appear only once. What was sequenced was blood. The receptors come from a young man with Graves' hyperthyroidism.

V gene TRBV7-6 combines with J gene TRBJ2-7; a weak D match, TRBD2 (6 bases). Trimming took 5 bases from V and 0 from J, leaving 8 bases between them. CDR1 is SGHVS, CDR2 FNYEAQ, per germline. This CDR3 spans 13 amino acids. CDR3 DNA: TGTGCCAGCAGCGAGCGGGCCTCCTACGAGCAGTACTTC. Its translation: CASSERASYEQYF.

With respect to this clonotype: This may be a read error: a much more frequent sequence differs by one nucleotide. The chain joins TRBV7-9 to TRBJ1-1; no clear D gene. Between the trimmed V and J ends, which lost 3 bases and 5 bases, there was a span of 13 bases. CDR3 length: 14 residues. The V gene's germline CDR1 is SEHNR and CDR2 FQNEAQ (reference sequence). The CDR3 here is CASSLDPQGTEAFF. CDR3 bases: TGTGCCAGCAGCTTGGACCCCCAAGGGACTGAAGCTTTCTTT.

This CDR3 reads CATSGSDRGNTEAFF. CDR3 nucleotide sequence: TGTGCCACCAGCGGATCGGACAGGGGCAACACTGAAGCTTTCTTT. The genes are TRBV15 and TRBJ1-1; TRBD1 matches at 9 bases. Trimming at V came to 5 bases and at J to 2 bases, leaving 6 bases not matched to a gene. The CDR3 sequence is 15 residues long. Per the germline V gene, CDR1 is LNHNV and CDR2 is YYDKDF (reference sequence).

This clonotype was picked up a small number of times. The gene calls are TRBV10-3 and TRBJ1-2; tentative D call: TRBD1 (5 bases). This CDR3 contains 15 residues. Germline CDR1 reads ENHRY; CDR2 reads SYGVKD. V dropped 10 bases and J dropped 0 bases, with 18 bases sitting between them. The CDR3 region has the DNA TGTGCCAGCACCTCGGGGGTTCTTACTAACTATGGCTACACCTTC. As protein: CASTSGVLTNYGYTF.

This clonotype was counted a few times. The chain links TRBV7-2 to TRBJ1-6; the D is unclear. This CDR3 is 15 amino acids long. Per germline, CDR1 SGHTA and CDR2 FQGNSA. The V end was cut by 5 bases, the J end by 0 bases, with 8 bases between. The CDR3 loop reads CASSTSSSYNSPLHF. DNA for the CDR3: TGTGCCAGCAGCACCAGCAGCTCCTATAATTCACCCCTCCACTTT.

This chain uses TRBV7-2 with TRBJ1-5; 10 bases agree with TRBD1. Looked up from germline, CDR1 is SGHTA and CDR2 is FQGNSA. The CDR3 consists of 17 residues. The V segment lost 5 bases and the J segment 7 bases; nucleotides outside the gene matches: 14. The CDR3 region has the DNA TGTGCCAGCAGCCCCGGGCCGGGACAGGGGTACAGGCAGCCCCAGCATTTT. Translation gives CASSPGPGQGYRQPQHF.

This clonotype has at least ten counts. The chain couples TRBV2 to TRBJ2-2; the match to TRBD1 covers 8 bases. V dropped 7 bases and J dropped 8; count of bases not matched to a gene: 3. CDR1 SNHLY and CDR2 FYNNEI come from the germline V gene. The CDR3 spans 12 residues. The CDR3 bases are TGTGCCAGCATCAGGGACAGGGGGGAGCTGTTTTTT. This translates into CASIRDRGELFF.

This clonotype has a handful of counts. The V gene is TRBV9, the J gene TRBJ2-2; D might be TRBD2 (6 bases). The CDR3 contains 16 residues. CDR1 SGDLS and CDR2 YYNGEE come from the germline V gene. V was cut by 0 bases and J by 0 bases, with 9 bases left in between. The CDR3 loop is CASSVVGLANTGELFF. The CDR3 DNA reads as TGTGCCAGCAGCGTAGTGGGACTCGCGAACACCGGGGAGCTGTTTTTT.

This clonotype came up a few times. The V and J genes are TRBV2 and TRBJ2-7; TRBD1 matches at 9 bases. This CDR3 is 12 amino acids long. V shed 6 bases, J shed 9 bases, and the junction held 6 bases outside the gene matches. Germline assignment: CDR1 SNHLY and CDR2 FYNNEI. The CDR3 loop reads CASRGQGEAQYF. The CDR3 DNA reads as TGTGCCAGCAGGGGACAGGGAGAGGCGCAGTACTTC.

This clonotype appeared many times. The gene calls are TRBV2 and TRBJ1-4, with 8 nucleotides matching TRBD1. The junction had 4 bases not matched to a gene; V was cut back by 6 bases and J by 7 bases. This CDR3 comprises 13 residues. Germline V gene sequence: CDR1 SNHLY, CDR2 FYNNEI. Written as DNA, the CDR3 is TGTGCCAGCAGAGTTACAGGGGGTGAAAAACTGTTTTTT. Amino acid sequence: CASRVTGGEKLFF.

The chain combines TRBV25-1 with TRBJ2-5, with a tentative D call TRBD2 (7 bases). V gave up 2 bases and J gave up 5 bases, with 12 bases separating them. CDR1 and CDR2 (germline): MGHDK, SYGVNS. The CDR3 is 14 residues long. As DNA, the CDR3 is TGTGCCAGCAGTGAAGGGGGAGGGGGGGAGACCCAGTACTTC. Its protein product is CASSEGGGGETQYF.

The chain is built from TRBV2 and TRBJ1-6, with 8 nucleotides matching TRBD1. Germline-derived CDR1 and CDR2 are SNHLY and FYNNEI. V shed 4 bases, J shed 10 bases, and the junction held 6 bases outside the gene matches. The CDR3 is 14 residues long. The CDR3 nucleotides read TGTGCCAGCAGTGCCCAGGGGGCTGGGTCACCCCTCCACTTT. Translating it yields CASSAQGAGSPLHF. Filled out from reference TRBV2 and TRBJ1-6, the complete variable domain reads EPEVTQTPSHQVTQMGQEVILRCVPISNHLYFYWYRQILGQKVEFLVSFYNNEISEKSEIFDDQFSVERPDGSNFTLKIRSTKLEDSAMYFCASSAQGAGSPLHFGNGTRLTVT.

This clonotype was counted a few times. The V and J genes are TRBV20-1 and TRBJ2-7, with unresolved D. CDR1 DFQATT and CDR2 SNEGSKA come from the germline V gene (reference sequence). There are 11 residues in the CDR3. Trimming left V 5 bases short and J 5 bases short, with 10 bases between. CDR3 sequence: CSAPLDHEQYF. In nucleotides, the CDR3 is TGCAGTGCTCCCCTTGACCACGAGCAGTACTTC.

The chain is built from TRBV15 and TRBJ2-5; no clear D. Per the germline V gene, CDR1 is LNHNV and CDR2 is YYDKDF (reference sequence). The CDR3 is made up of 13 amino acids. V was shortened by 3 bases and J by 5 bases, with 10 bases between the two germline ends. CDR3 nucleotide sequence: TGTGCCACCAGCAGCGTCTTCGACGAGACCCAGTACTTC. This codes for CATSSVFDETQYF.

A few counts support this clonotype. The CDR3 region is CSARGLAGGYEQYF. CDR3 sequence (DNA): TGCAGTGCTAGAGGACTAGCGGGAGGCTACGAGCAGTACTTC. The V call is TRBV20-1, the J call TRBJ2-7, with TRBD2 matching over 13 bases. The V and J ends lost 1 base and 3 bases, in that order; junction bases with no gene match: 0. CDR1 is DFQATT and CDR2 is SNEGSKA in the germline V gene (reference sequence). The CDR3 has 14 amino acids.

This chain connects TRBV7-2 to TRBJ1-5; unclear D gene. The CDR3 contains 15 residues. V gave up 3 bases and J gave up 1 base, with 10 bases separating them. The germline gives CDR1 SGHTA, CDR2 FQGNSA. The CDR3 bases are TGTGCCAGCAGCTTTAGTTCGTCCAGCAATCAGCCCCAGCATTTT. Protein sequence: CASSFSSSSNQPQHF. The whole variable domain, remainder taken from reference TRBV7-2 and TRBJ1-5, is GAGVSQSPSNKVTEKGKDVELRCDPISGHTALYWYRQSLGQGLEFLIYFQGNSAPDKSGLPSDRFSAERTGGSVSTLTIQRTQQEDSAVYLCASSFSSSSNQPQHFGDGTRLSIL.

This clonotype was seen a single time. A much more abundant neighbour one base away suggests this may be a read error. J is TRBJ2-7 and V is TRBV7-9; D remains unclear. Germline-derived CDR1 and CDR2 are SEHNR and FQNEAQ (reference sequence). CDR3 size: 14 residues. The V end was cut by 2 bases, the J end by 3 bases, with 11 bases between. CDR3 DNA sequence: TGTGCCAGCAGCTTAAGGAACAGCGACTACGAGCAGTACTTC. Protein product: CASSLRNSDYEQYF.

In its sample, this clonotype was seen a few times. The chain uses TRBV7-2 and TRBJ1-1, with D possibly TRBD1 on 5 matching bases. V lost 2 bases and J 8 bases, leaving 15 bases between the germline ends. Germline lookup yields CDR1 SGHTA and CDR2 FQGNSA. The CDR3 has 14 residues. In nucleotides, the CDR3 is TGTGCCAGCAGCTTACAGGGACCCCCCGGCGAAGCTTTCTTT. Its translation: CASSLQGPPGEAFF.

This clonotype was counted a few times. The gene calls are TRBV12-3 or TRBV12-4 and TRBJ1-6; D not certain. Trimming cost V 1 base and J 8 bases, with 6 bases left between them. The CDR3 extends over 13 amino acids. CDR3 sequence: CASSLDSHSPLHF. CDR3 DNA: TGTGCCAGCAGTTTAGATTCACATTCACCCCTCCACTTT.

The rearrangement links TRBV29-1 to TRBJ2-5; D could derive from TRBD1 or TRBD2 (5 bases each). Trimming took off 5 bases at V and 4 bases at J, with 17 bases between the two ends. CDR3 length: 14 amino acids. Germline-derived CDR1 and CDR2 are SQVTM and ANQGSEA. The CDR3 region is CSVWQAGGAETQYF. The CDR3 nucleotides are TGCAGCGTTTGGCAGGCTGGGGGTGCAGAGACCCAGTACTTC.

This clonotype was counted many times. V is TRBV5-1 and J is TRBJ2-6, with no clear D. V lost 2 bases and J lost 2, with 8 bases in between. This CDR3 comprises 15 residues. CDR1 is SGHRS, CDR2 YFSETQ, per germline. The CDR3 sequence: CASSLEDPGANVLTF. The CDR3, as DNA: TGCGCCAGCAGCTTAGAGGACCCTGGGGCCAACGTCCTGACTTTC.

This clonotype was observed many times. This chain joins TRBV15 and TRBJ2-2, with a weak D call TRBD1 (6 bases). The CDR3 consists of 12 residues. The V gene lost 4 bases and the J gene lost 8 bases, with 8 bases spanning the gap. Per germline, CDR1 LNHNV and CDR2 YYDKDF (reference sequence). The CDR3 nucleotides are TGTGCCACCAGCAAAGGGGGAGGGGAGCTGTTTTTT. Protein product: CATSKGGGELFF.

With regard to this clonotype: This may stem from a read error, because a much larger clone lies one nucleotide away. This sequence joins TRBV19 and TRBJ1-2, with D perhaps TRBD1 (6 bases). The germline CDR1 and CDR2 sequences are LNHDA and SQIVND (reference sequence). The CDR3 is made up of 13 amino acids. The CDR3 DNA reads TGTGTCAGTAGTCTCCCCTCAGGGGATGGCTACACCTTC. Translated, it gives CVSSLPSGDGYTF.

J is TRBJ2-7 and V is TRBV2; unclear D gene. The CDR3 length is 14 residues. V lost 3 bases to trimming and J lost 2 bases, with 11 bases between them. CDR1 is SNHLY, CDR2 FYNNEI, per germline. CDR3 protein: CASSDIDKPYEQYF. DNA for the CDR3: TGTGCCAGCAGTGACATAGACAAACCCTACGAGCAGTACTTC.

Notes on this clonotype: One end of the junction does not line up with germline, which may come from a read error. The chain links TRBV7-3 to TRBJ2-2, with D perhaps TRBD2 (6 bases). Looked up from germline, CDR1 is SGHTA and CDR2 is FQGTGA. The length of the CDR3 is 16 residues. The CDR3 here is CASSLGGGLNTGELSW. The CDR3 bases are TGTGCCAGCAGCTTAGGTGGGGGACTGAACACCGGGGAGCTGTCTTGG.

The chain couples TRBV20-1 to TRBJ2-7; a weak D match, TRBD2 (6 bases). The CDR3 extends over 13 amino acids. V was shortened by 6 bases and J by 2 bases, with 14 bases between the two germline ends. Germline CDR1 reads DFQATT; CDR2 reads SNEGSKA (reference sequence). The CDR3 loop is CSAPRRETYEQYF. Here the CDR3 DNA reads TGCAGTGCGCCCCGACGGGAGACCTACGAGCAGTACTTC.

This clonotype was seen repeatedly, ten times or more. The gene calls are TRBV11-2 and TRBJ2-7; 8 positions match TRBD1. The CDR3 consists of 15 residues. The V gene end was trimmed by 2 bases and the J gene end by 1 base; junction bases not matched to a gene: 4. Germline assignment: CDR1 SGHAT and CDR2 FQNNGV. CDR3 residues: CASSLYRDRSYEQYF. The CDR3 coding sequence is TGTGCCAGCAGCTTATATCGGGACAGGTCCTACGAGCAGTACTTC.

The chain is built from TRBV7-2 and TRBJ2-7; D ambiguous. The CDR3 extends over 13 amino acids. Germline CDR1 and CDR2: SGHTA and FQGNSA. V was pared by 4 bases and J by 5 bases, with 12 bases between. CDR3 sequence: CASSSDPTHEQYF. The CDR3 DNA reads TGTGCCAGCAGCTCGGACCCGACTCACGAGCAGTACTTC.

The chain employs TRBV19 and TRBJ1-3, with TRBD1 matching over 7 bases. From germline, CDR1 is LNHDA and CDR2 SQIVND (reference sequence). This CDR3 is 16 amino acids long. The ends lost 5 bases at V and 0 bases at J; junction bases unmatched: 7. DNA of the CDR3: TGTGCCAGTAGTCCGTCGGACAGGTCCTCTGGAAACACCATATATTTT. It yields the protein CASSPSDRSSGNTIYF.

This clonotype was recorded many times. V is TRBV24-1 and J is TRBJ2-6; TRBD1 agrees at 7 bases. The CDR3 contains 15 residues. V was clipped by 5 bases and J by 0 bases; unmatched bases: 0. From germline, CDR1 is KGHDR and CDR2 SFDVKD. Here the CDR3 reads CATSAGGSGANVLTF. The CDR3 DNA follows: TGTGCCACCAGTGCAGGGGGCTCTGGGGCCAACGTCCTGACTTTC.